A selection of T cell receptor beta chains follows, all from one sample in a study of T-cell reconstitution after alpha-beta-depleted transplantation in children. From the PCR reads, TCRdb called clonotypes with MiXCR, one entry per CDR3 protein. The sample lists some 840,000 distinct CDR3 sequences, around 17% occurring once. The source was PBMCs, mostly from graft donor cells, collected 360 days after TCRalphabeta/CD19-depleted stem cell transplant. The receptors come from a male patient between 5 and 17 years old who had a stem cell transplant for acute lymphoblastic leukemia, so the T cells may come from the graft donor. Each CDR3 is given with its conserved first and last residue. D genes are given only for firm matches. Clone size is not always given. Where it is, it says once, few, many or a class for expanded clones.

D	V	size	J	DNA	CDR3
TRBD2	TRBV29-1	few	TRBJ2-7	TGCAGCGTTGAAGGTTTTCTCGGGAGGCGGAACTACGAGCAGTACTTC	CSVEGFLGRRNYEQYF
-	TRBV20-1	-	TRBJ2-7	TGCAGTGCTGAACCGGTCCACGAGCAGTACTTC	CSAEPVHEQYF
-	TRBV28	few	TRBJ2-7	TGTGCCAGCAGTTTATTCAGCTTGGGGGACGTCCACGAGCAGTACTTC	CASSLFSLGDVHEQYF
-	TRBV7-2	few	TRBJ2-1	TGTGCCAGCAGCTTAATGGGGCGAGGGAGCCTCTCCTACAATGAGCAGTTCTTC	CASSLMGRGSLSYNEQFF
-	TRBV18	few	TRBJ2-2	TGTGCCAGCTCACCACAAGTTACTAGCCGCACCGGGGAGCTGTTTTTT	CASSPQVTSRTGELFF
-	TRBV20-1	many	TRBJ1-1	TGCAGTGCCCGCCGGGGGCCGAACACTGAAGCTTTCTTT	CSARRGPNTEAFF
-	TRBV12-3/TRBV12-4	many	TRBJ2-6	TGTGCCAGCGATACAGGGCGTGGGGCCAACGTCCTGACTTTC	CASDTGRGANVLTF
TRBD2	TRBV20-1	-	TRBJ2-1	TGCAGTGCTCACCCGGGACTAGCGGGTTATGAGCAGTTCTTC	CSAHPGLAGYEQFF
-	TRBV7-6	many	TRBJ1-1	TGTGCCAGCAGCTTAGCACCTCAGAGGGAAGCTTTCTTT	CASSLAPQREAFF
TRBD2	TRBV27	-	TRBJ2-1	TGTGCCAGCAGTTGGGGCCTACCGACTAGCGGGAGGGCCGCTGAGCAGTTCTTC	CASSWGLPTSGRAAEQFF
TRBD1	TRBV7-9	-	TRBJ1-2	TGTGCCAGCAGCTTCTTACCGGACAGGGAGGAGTATGGCTACACCTTC	CASSFLPDREEYGYTF
-	TRBV5-1	-	TRBJ2-3	TGCGCCAGCAGCTTGGACTTTGCAGATACGCAGTATTTT	CASSLDFADTQYF
-	TRBV12-3/TRBV12-4	-	TRBJ2-3	TGTGCCAGCAGAATTCGGGCAGATACGCAGTATTTT	CASRIRADTQYF
-	TRBV2	-	TRBJ1-5	TGTGCCAGCAACGCCTGGAGGGGCGGTAGCAATCAGCTCCAGCATTTT	CASNAWRGGSNQLQHF
-	TRBV6-6	few	TRBJ1-6	TGTGCCAGCAGCGACCCCAGGGTTAATTCACCCCTCCACTTT	CASSDPRVNSPLHF
TRBD1	TRBV20-1	few	TRBJ2-1	TGCAGTGCTAAGAACAGGGGAGACTACAATGAGCAGTTCTTC	CSAKNRGDYNEQFF
-	TRBV19	-	TRBJ1-1	TGTGCCAGTAGTATCTTTTTCCCAGGCAGCACTGAAGCTTTCTTT	CASSIFFPGSTEAFF
-	TRBV4-1	-	TRBJ2-5	TGCGCCAGCATGAGTTCAGAGACCCAGTACTTC	CASMSSETQYF
-	TRBV6-5	few	TRBJ2-3	TGTGCCAGCAGTTATTCCGGGCCACGCACAGATACGCAGTATTTT	CASSYSGPRTDTQYF
-	TRBV14	few	TRBJ2-1	TGTGCCAGCAGCATGGGAATGGGATGGGAGCAGTTCTTC	CASSMGMGWEQFF
-	TRBV19	few	TRBJ2-7	TGTGCCAGTAGTATGGGGGAGGACGTCTACGAGCAGTACTTC	CASSMGEDVYEQYF
-	TRBV21-1	few	TRBJ2-5	TGTGCCAGCAGCAGAGGGACCGGGGCCGGGAGTAGAGAGACCCAGTACTTC	CASSRGTGAGSRETQYF
TRBD1	TRBV29-1	few	TRBJ2-3	TGCAGCGTTGAGGGAAGGGGGCGGCCGAGCACAGATACGCAGTATTTT	CSVEGRGRPSTDTQYF
-	TRBV21-1	many	TRBJ2-2	TGTGCCGTTGGGGGGGTCGCCGGGGAGCTGTTTTTT	CAVGGVAGELFF